A selection of T cell receptor beta chains follows, all from one sample in a study of blood T cell repertoires in COVID-19. The data were produced by immunoSEQ multiplex PCR, yet TCRdb's version contains in-frame clones alone and is incomplete. The sample contains approximately 140,000 clones, around nine tenths of which appear only once. Specimen: peripheral blood. These receptors originate from a man in his fifties or sixties with active or convalescent COVID-19. CDR3s include the opening cysteine and the closing phenylalanine or tryptophan. The D gene is left open where the match is weak. Clone size appears in some rows only: once, few, many, or a class for an expanded clone.

CASSPGGLALTDTQYF,TGTGCCAGCTCACCCGGGGGGCTGGCCTTGACAGATACGCAGTATTTT,16,once,TRBJ2-3,NA,TRBV6-6
CASSLNPLAVPYNEQFF,TGTGCCAGCAGCTTAAATCCACTAGCGGTCCCCTACAATGAGCAGTTCTTC,17,NA,TRBJ2-1,TRBD2,TRBV7-2
CASSKARTSGTDTQYF,TGTGCCAGCAGCAAAGCGAGGACTAGCGGCACAGATACGCAGTATTTT,16,NA,TRBJ2-3,NA,TRBV21-1
CASIDYGAGTENNQPQHF,TGTGCCAGCATAGACTACGGGGCCGGGACAGAAAACAATCAGCCCCAGCATTTT,18,NA,TRBJ1-5,TRBD1,TRBV18
CASSFTGGASETQYF,TGTGCCAGCAGTTTCACGGGGGGGGCGTCAGAGACCCAGTACTTC,15,NA,TRBJ2-5,TRBD2,TRBV6-2/TRBV6-3
CASSWGGASGNTIYF,TGTGCCAGCAGTTGGGGCGGGGCCTCCGGAAACACCATATATTTT,15,few,TRBJ1-3,NA,TRBV28
CASSEGRVTEAFF,TGTGCCAGCAGTGAGGGCAGGGTGACTGAAGCTTTCTTT,13,once,TRBJ1-1,NA,TRBV6-1
CASSLYGGGSANTGELFF,TGTGCCAGCAGCTTATATGGCGGGGGGAGTGCGAACACCGGGGAGCTGTTTTTT,18,NA,TRBJ2-2,TRBD2,TRBV7-6
CASSQGTDGNEQFF,TGTGCCAGCTCTCAAGGGACAGACGGCAATGAGCAGTTCTTC,14,once,TRBJ2-1,TRBD1,TRBV18
CASRENTGGGSNQPQHF,TGTGCCAGCAGGGAAAACACAGGGGGTGGTAGCAATCAGCCCCAGCATTTT,17,NA,TRBJ1-5,TRBD1,TRBV28
CASTAPGSGEQFF,TGTGCCAGCACCGCCCCAGGATCCGGCGAGCAGTTCTTC,13,NA,TRBJ2-1,NA,TRBV6-5
CASRLDSGAGELFF,TGCGCCAGCAGATTAGACTCCGGGGCCGGGGAGCTGTTTTTT,14,NA,TRBJ2-2,NA,TRBV5-1
CASRLGRRAEAFF,TGTGCAAGTCGCTTAGGACGGAGGGCTGAAGCTTTCTTT,13,NA,TRBJ1-1,NA,TRBV12-2
CASSPLNREETQYF,TGTGCCAGCAGCCCCCTGAACAGGGAAGAGACCCAGTACTTC,14,NA,TRBJ2-5,NA,TRBV3-1/TRBV3-2
CASSVREKLFF,TGTGCCAGTAGTGTTCGGGAAAAACTGTTTTTT,11,NA,TRBJ1-4,NA,TRBV19
CASSPGQTSYNEQFF,TGCGCCAGCAGTCCGGGACAGACTTCCTACAATGAGCAGTTCTTC,15,NA,TRBJ2-1,TRBD1,TRBV10-1
CSVEGGPGQEDSYEQYF,TGCAGCGTTGAAGGCGGCCCCGGACAGGAGGACTCCTACGAGCAGTACTTC,17,NA,TRBJ2-7,TRBD1,TRBV29-1
CASSLADRSYEQYF,TGCGCCAGCAGCTTGGCAGACAGATCCTACGAGCAGTACTTC,14,NA,TRBJ2-7,NA,TRBV5-1
CASSQDRGAGELFF,TGTGCCAGCAGCCAAGATCGCGGGGCCGGGGAGCTGTTTTTT,14,NA,TRBJ2-2,NA,TRBV3-1/TRBV3-2
CASRPSTSGGAGTQYF,TGCGCCAGCCGCCCGTCGACTAGCGGGGGGGCGGGGACCCAGTACTTC,16,NA,TRBJ2-5,TRBD2,TRBV4-1
CSASNLRGSYEQFF,TGCAGTGCTAGTAATCTTAGAGGGAGTTATGAGCAGTTCTTC,14,NA,TRBJ2-1,NA,TRBV20-1
CASSLVGQDYEQYF,TGCGCCAGCAGCTTGGTGGGACAGGACTACGAGCAGTACTTC,14,NA,TRBJ2-7,TRBD1,TRBV5-1
CASSDSPETEAFF,TGTGCCAGCAGTGACTCTCCGGAGACTGAAGCTTTCTTT,13,NA,TRBJ1-1,NA,TRBV6-4
CAWSVYRGIEGGELFF,TGTGCCTGGAGTGTATACAGGGGGATTGAGGGCGGGGAGCTGTTTTTT,16,once,TRBJ2-2,TRBD1,TRBV30
CASSTNRGLASRQPQHF,TGTGCCAGCAGCACCAACAGGGGTCTGGCTTCCAGGCAGCCCCAGCATTTT,17,NA,TRBJ1-5,NA,TRBV21-1
CASSLRPGTGEPQHF,TGTGCCAGCAGCCTACGTCCCGGGACAGGGGAGCCCCAGCATTTT,15,NA,TRBJ1-5,TRBD1,TRBV11-2
CASSTREGGQYF,TGTGCCAGTAGTACCCGGGAAGGCGGGCAGTACTTC,12,NA,TRBJ2-7,NA,TRBV19
CASSLNRVSHEQFF,TGTGCCAGCAGCTTAAACAGGGTGTCGCATGAGCAGTTCTTC,14,NA,TRBJ2-1,NA,TRBV11-2
CASSGDRYTGELFF,TGCGCCAGCAGCGGGGACAGATACACCGGGGAGCTGTTTTTT,14,NA,TRBJ2-2,TRBD1,TRBV5-1
CASSYTSGTGNGQPQHF,TGTGCCAGCAGCTATACATCCGGGACAGGGAACGGTCAGCCCCAGCATTTT,17,NA,TRBJ1-5,TRBD1,TRBV7-8
CASSAQPGQGGYTF,TGTGCCAGCAGTGCCCAGCCGGGACAGGGGGGCTACACCTTC,14,NA,TRBJ1-2,TRBD1,TRBV25-1
CASSRDTYEQYF,TGTGCCAGCAGCCGGGACACCTACGAGCAGTACTTC,12,NA,TRBJ2-7,NA,TRBV6-6
CASGLVSSAGGHSDTQYF,TGTGCTAGTGGTTTGGTATCGTCAGCGGGGGGGCACTCAGATACGCAGTATTTT,18,once,TRBJ2-3,TRBD2,TRBV12-5
CSKTGTGADNEQFF,TGCAGTAAAACTGGGACAGGGGCGGACAATGAGCAGTTCTTC,14,NA,TRBJ2-1,TRBD1,TRBV29-1
CASSVDPSGGFLGTQYF,TGTGCCAGCAGCGTAGATCCTAGCGGGGGCTTCCTTGGTACGCAGTATTTT,17,NA,TRBJ2-3,TRBD2,TRBV9
CAWSPGGDTQYF,TGTGCCTGGTCCCCGGGGGGCGATACGCAGTATTTT,12,NA,TRBJ2-3,NA,TRBV30
CASSPGAYEQYF,TGTGCCAGCAGTCCAGGGGCGTACGAGCAGTACTTC,12,NA,TRBJ2-7,NA,TRBV27
CASSPQLGGRTDTQYF,TGTGCCAGCAGCCCCCAACTCGGGGGAAGGACAGATACGCAGTATTTT,16,NA,TRBJ2-3,NA,TRBV3-1/TRBV3-2
CASRELAGSYNEQFF,TGTGCCAGTAGGGAACTAGCGGGATCCTACAATGAGCAGTTCTTC,15,NA,TRBJ2-1,TRBD2,TRBV19
CAISESRGQGALNTIYF,TGTGCCATCAGTGAGTCCAGAGGACAGGGGGCCTTAAACACCATATATTTT,17,NA,TRBJ1-3,TRBD1,TRBV10-3
CASSPLITDTQYF,TGCGCCAGCAGCCCTCTTATCACAGATACGCAGTATTTT,13,NA,TRBJ2-3,NA,TRBV5-1
CSVEEARDTEAFF,TGCAGCGTTGAAGAAGCGAGGGACACTGAAGCTTTCTTT,13,NA,TRBJ1-1,NA,TRBV29-1
CASSRTGNSPLHF,TGTGCCAGCAGCCGAACAGGGAATTCACCCCTCCACTTT,13,NA,TRBJ1-6,NA,TRBV11-2
CASSEGQNYGYTF,TGTGCCAGCAGTGAAGGCCAGAACTATGGCTACACCTTC,13,NA,TRBJ1-2,NA,TRBV2
CASRDLYNEQFF,TGTGCCAGCAGGGACTTATACAATGAGCAGTTCTTC,12,NA,TRBJ2-1,NA,TRBV2
CSVEEPRDTEAFF,TGCAGCGTTGAAGAACCGAGGGACACTGAAGCTTTCTTT,13,NA,TRBJ1-1,NA,TRBV29-1
CAINGGRQADTQYF,TGTGCCATCAATGGCGGGAGACAGGCAGATACGCAGTATTTT,14,NA,TRBJ2-3,NA,TRBV10-3
CASSEREATGELFF,TGCGCCAGCAGCGAGCGGGAGGCCACCGGGGAGCTGTTTTTT,14,NA,TRBJ2-2,TRBD2,TRBV5-1
CASSYDRVGNEQFF,TGTGCCAGCAGCTACGACAGGGTTGGCAATGAGCAGTTCTTC,14,NA,TRBJ2-1,TRBD1,TRBV14
CASSLELSTEAFF,TGCGCCAGCAGCTTGGAATTGAGCACTGAAGCTTTCTTT,13,NA,TRBJ1-1,NA,TRBV5-1
CASRYGGGYTGELFF,TGCGCCAGCAGATATGGTGGAGGGTACACCGGGGAGCTGTTTTTT,15,NA,TRBJ2-2,NA,TRBV5-1
CASSPGQATGELFF,TGTGCCAGCTCTCCGGGACAGGCCACCGGGGAGCTGTTTTTT,14,NA,TRBJ2-2,TRBD1,TRBV18
CASSAEQGLRNTIYF,TGTGCCAGCAGCGCAGAACAGGGGCTAAGAAACACCATATATTTT,15,NA,TRBJ1-3,TRBD1,TRBV9
CASSGSGTTQETQYF,TGTGCCAGCTCAGGGTCCGGGACTACCCAAGAGACCCAGTACTTC,15,NA,TRBJ2-5,TRBD2,TRBV18
CASSLYRGTSGRAQGAKNIQYF,TGTGCCAGCAGTCTTTACCGAGGGACTAGCGGGAGGGCCCAAGGGGCCAAAAACATTCAGTACTTC,22,once,TRBJ2-4,TRBD2,TRBV27
CASSVQGNTEAFF,TGCGCCAGCAGCGTCCAGGGGAACACTGAAGCTTTCTTT,13,NA,TRBJ1-1,NA,TRBV5-1
CASSLGGRAREQYF,TGTGCCAGCAGCTTAGGCGGGAGAGCTCGAGAGCAGTACTTC,14,NA,TRBJ2-7,TRBD2,TRBV7-8
CASSSSSGFQYNEQFF,TGCGCCAGCAGCTCCAGCTCGGGGTTCCAATACAATGAGCAGTTCTTC,16,NA,TRBJ2-1,NA,TRBV5-1
CASSTSQGGGNQPQHF,TGTGCCAGCAGCACCTCTCAGGGGGGTGGCAATCAGCCCCAGCATTTT,16,NA,TRBJ1-5,TRBD1,TRBV7-9
CASSHRDLAEQYF,TGTGCCAGCAGCCACCGGGACTTGGCCGAGCAGTACTTC,13,NA,TRBJ2-7,NA,TRBV3-1/TRBV3-2